This T cell receptor beta chain was captured by sequencing in a study of T-cell reconstitution after alpha-beta-depleted transplantation in children. Study-wide results and caveats: Newly made T cells mostly supplied T-cell counts and diversity one year after transplant.

This clonotype was found many times. Antigen unknown. Preparation of the TCRbeta library was carried out with unique molecular identifiers. One entry per CDR3 protein results from TCRdb running MiXCR on the PCR reads. The top ten hold approximately 2% of the sample, which has hundreds of thousands of distinct CDR3 sequences, roughly a tenth seen once. This CDR3 spans 14 amino acids. Germline-derived CDR1 and CDR2 are MNHEY and SMNVEV (reference sequence). The V segment lost 3 bases and the J segment 8 bases; nucleotides outside the gene matches: 6. The sample here was PBMCs, taken before TCRalphabeta/CD19-depleted stem cell transplant. This sequence was found in a child aged 2 to 10 with inherited bone marrow failure, due to receive a stem cell transplant. The chain joins TRBV27 to TRBJ2-1; 8 nucleotides agree with TRBD2. In DNA form, the CDR3 reads TGTGCCAGCAGTTTTGTAGCGGGATATGATGAGCAGTTCTTC. Its protein is CASSFVAGYDEQFF.